One and the same sample provided the 5 T cell receptor beta chains below, sequenced in a study of shared clonotypes between healthy human individuals. Naive CD8 cells, CD45RO-negative and positively selected for CCR7, excluded terminally differentiated effector memory CD45RA+ cells. The data were produced by immunoSEQ multiplex PCR, yet TCRdb's version contains in-frame clones alone and is incomplete. The table has millions of clones, about 95% seen once; the top ten hold about 1.1%. Sequencing used naive CD8+ T cells sorted from blood. The receptor set was obtained from a young man in good health.

The CDR3 sequence: CASSQGSDYGYTF. The DNA for the CDR3 is TGTGCCAGCAGCCAAGGCTCGGACTATGGCTACACCTTC. The rearrangement joins TRBV7-9 to TRBJ1-2, with no clear D. Germline V gene data show CDR1 as SEHNR and CDR2 as FQNEAQ (reference sequence). The CDR3 runs to 13 residues. Trimming took 5 bases from V and 3 from J, leaving 10 bases between them.

About this clone: Other DNA sequences in this specimen translate into the identical CDR3. The chain recombines TRBV7-8 with TRBJ2-7; D is tentatively TRBD1 or TRBD2 (5 bases each). The V gene's germline CDR1 is SGHVS and CDR2 FQNEAQ. Trimming removed 5 bases at V and 0 bases at J, with 14 bases between. This CDR3 spans 15 amino acids. The DNA for the CDR3 is TGTGCCAGCAGCCCCCGGGCAGGGAGCTCCTACGAGCAGTACTTC. Its protein product is CASSPRAGSSYEQYF.

Remarks on this clone: This same CDR3 is encoded by further DNA sequences in the sample. The chain carries TRBV30 and TRBJ2-5; D is undetermined. V was trimmed by 0 bases and J by 4 bases, leaving 6 bases between them. Germline V gives CDR1 GTSNPN, CDR2 SVGIG (reference sequence). CDR3 length: 12 amino acids. The CDR3 DNA is TGTGCCTGGAGTGTGTCGGGAGAGACCCAGTACTTC. Translating it yields CAWSVSGETQYF.

With respect to this clone: The sample carries other DNA sequences with the same CDR3. The chain recombines TRBV27 with TRBJ2-5; the match to TRBD2 covers 8 bases. The CDR3 covers 14 residues. Germline-derived CDR1 and CDR2 are MNHEY and SMNVEV (reference sequence). V shed 1 base, J shed 5 bases, and the junction held 3 bases outside the gene matches. CDR3 nucleotide sequence: TGTGCCAGCAGTTTATTACGGGGGGGGGAGACCCAGTACTTC. It yields the protein CASSLLRGGETQYF.

Concerning this clone itself: The sample holds other DNA sequences that translate to the same CDR3. This sequence joins TRBV6-5 and TRBJ2-7, with 8 bases aligning to TRBD1. Looked up from germline, CDR1 is MNHEY and CDR2 is SVGAGI. Trimming cost V 2 bases and J 4 bases; bases outside gene matches: 4. The CDR3 totals 14 residues. The CDR3 spells CASSYGQGAYEQYF. The CDR3 DNA reads TGTGCCAGCAGTTACGGGCAGGGGGCTTACGAGCAGTACTTC.